What follows is one T cell receptor (beta chain) and its context. As yet, its antigen is unknown. This sample was taken from a study of CD8 T cells in ankylosing spondylitis. Whole-study findings and limits: It was reported that disease-linked clones were significantly enriched in matched ankylosing spondylitis synovial fluid.

TCRdb fed the 5' RACE reads into MiXCR, producing one record per CDR3 protein. The sample yields about 340,000 distinct CDR3 sequences, 20% seen once. This CDR3 has 17 amino acids. Trimming cost V 1 base and J 4 bases, with 17 bases left between them. Per the germline V gene, CDR1 is SGHVS and CDR2 is FQNEAQ. This TCR was recovered from a male donor with ankylosing spondylitis or in good health (not recorded which). The gene calls are TRBV7-8 and TRBJ2-1, with D possibly matching TRBD2 (7 bases). Sequenced material: blood, either unsorted or a sorted T cell fraction (not recorded which). The CDR3 is CASSLEGGLVYYNEQFF. The CDR3 nucleotides read TGTGCCAGCAGCTTAGAGGGGGGGCTAGTTTATTACAATGAGCAGTTCTTC.